This is a list of T cell receptor beta chains from one sample in a study of technical replicates of blood from four donors. Only in-frame clones appear in the TCRdb table, and some are missing; sequencing was by immunoSEQ multiplex PCR. This sample has more than 10,000 clones, with roughly 80% found just once. Sequencing input: PBMCs. The receptors here all came from a human donor in good health. CDR3s leave out the opening cysteine and the closing phenylalanine or tryptophan. D genes are given only for firm matches.

cdr3_aa j_call d_call v_call
ASCGGGNIQY TRBJ2-4 TRBD2 TRBV2
ASSLPQGASHEQY TRBJ2-7 TRBD1 TRBV2
ASSGRGYNEQF TRBJ2-1 - TRBV6-1
AWSKFGTSGSYEQY TRBJ2-7 TRBD2 TRBV30
ASSFGELTEAF TRBJ1-1 - TRBV14
ASSGRLAGEQY TRBJ2-7 TRBD2 TRBV7-6
ASSPYPGEQY TRBJ2-7 - TRBV27
ASSRTAGGTEAF TRBJ1-1 - TRBV6-5
ASRPRGYSEKLF TRBJ1-4 - TRBV6-5
SVGGQMNTGELF TRBJ2-2 - TRBV29-1
ASSQDAGGISGANVLT TRBJ2-6 TRBD2 TRBV4-1
ASSYSTGGTEAF TRBJ1-1 TRBD1 TRBV6-6
ASRTGITNEKLF TRBJ1-4 TRBD1 TRBV6-1
ASSPGRAYSSYNEQF TRBJ2-1 TRBD2 TRBV11-3